These T cell receptor beta chains were read from a single sample in a study of cytomegalovirus exposure and HLA in healthy donors. Profiled with immunoSEQ multiplex PCR; TCRdb holds only in-frame clones, not every one. The sample has approximately 97,000 clones; around 86% are singletons. Sequencing used PBMCs. The receptors derive from a woman in her 70s in good health and CMV-seropositive. Both conserved end residues are part of each CDR3. Fields, in order: D gene, V gene, J gene, clone size, CDR3 protein, CDR3 DNA. D genes are given only for firm matches. Some rows have no size entry. The others give once, few or many, or a class for an expanded clone.

>NA|TRBV7-9|TRBJ2-7|NA
CASSPDTSSYEQYF
TGTGCCAGCAGCCCTGACACAAGCTCCTACGAGCAGTACTTC
>NA|TRBV6-5|TRBJ1-1|NA
CASSYITQGNTEAFF
TGTGCCAGCAGTTATATCACGCAGGGTAACACTGAAGCTTTCTTT
>TRBD2|TRBV5-1|TRBJ2-1|NA
CASRPRLAGGPVADNEQFF
TGCGCCAGCAGACCTAGACTAGCGGGAGGGCCGGTGGCGGACAATGAGCAGTTCTTC
>NA|TRBV5-6|TRBJ1-5|few
CASSLRSAFGQPQHF
TGTGCCAGCAGCTTGCGTTCCGCGTTCGGTCAGCCCCAGCATTTT
>NA|TRBV30|TRBJ2-7|NA
CAWSVRVAYEQYF
TGTGCCTGGAGTGTACGGGTAGCGTACGAGCAGTACTTC
>TRBD2|TRBV5-8|TRBJ2-1|few
CASRGRIMVPREETYNEQFF
TGTGCCAGCAGAGGACGGATCATGGTCCCCCGGGAGGAAACCTACAATGAGCAGTTCTTC
>NA|TRBV5-1|TRBJ2-7|NA
CASSSREQPYEQYF
TGCGCCAGCAGCTCCAGGGAACAGCCCTACGAGCAGTACTTC
>TRBD1|TRBV10-3|TRBJ2-2|NA
CAISESRDRGRYTGELFF
TGTGCCATCAGTGAGTCCCGGGACAGGGGGCGGTACACCGGGGAGCTGTTTTTT
>TRBD1|TRBV7-2|TRBJ2-7|NA
CASSPRTGGSYEQYF
TGTGCCAGCAGTCCTCGGACAGGGGGCTCCTACGAGCAGTACTTC
>NA|TRBV5-1|TRBJ2-5|NA
CASSWTAGETQYF
TGCGCCAGCAGCTGGACAGCTGGCGAGACCCAGTACTTC
>TRBD1|TRBV5-6|TRBJ1-4|few
CASSWGEGTGDEKLFF
TGTGCCAGCAGCTGGGGCGAGGGGACAGGGGATGAAAAACTGTTTTTT
>NA|TRBV30|TRBJ1-6|NA
CAWSVSRTSSYNSPLHF
TGTGCCTGGAGTGTAAGCAGGACTAGCTCCTATAATTCACCCCTCCACTTT
>TRBD2|TRBV7-2|TRBJ2-1|NA
CASSSSGDNEQFF
TGTGCCAGCAGCTCTAGCGGAGACAATGAGCAGTTCTTC
>NA|TRBV27|TRBJ2-1|few
CASSSARNQQFF
TGTGCCAGCAGTTCCGCTAGGAATCAGCAGTTCTTC
>NA|TRBV28|TRBJ2-7|NA
CASSSPGVLPHEQYF
TGTGCCAGCAGTTCACCAGGGGTCTTACCCCACGAGCAGTACTTC
>TRBD2|TRBV4-2|TRBJ2-3|NA
CASSPKAIAGGGDTQYF
TGTGCCAGCAGCCCGAAAGCCATAGCGGGAGGGGGAGATACGCAGTATTTT
>NA|TRBV19|TRBJ1-1|NA
CASSILWGGRATEAFF
TGTGCCAGTAGTATATTATGGGGGGGTCGGGCCACTGAAGCTTTCTTT
>NA|TRBV7-9|TRBJ1-1|NA
CASSLLTEAFF
TGTGCCAGCAGCTTACTCACTGAAGCTTTCTTT
>TRBD1|TRBV2|TRBJ1-5|NA
CASSQNRGQPQHF
TGTGCCAGCAGTCAAAACAGGGGTCAGCCCCAGCATTTT
>NA|TRBV28|TRBJ2-7|many
CASRGLVSSYEQYF
TGTGCCAGCAGGGGACTTGTTAGCTCCTACGAGCAGTACTTC
>TRBD1|TRBV4-2|TRBJ2-7|NA
CASSLRQGEGDEQYF
TGTGCCAGCAGCCTCCGACAGGGAGAGGGGGACGAGCAGTACTTC
>TRBD2|TRBV6-6|TRBJ2-3|NA
CASSYSTSAATGTQYF
TGTGCCAGCAGTTACTCGACTAGCGCCGCCACAGGTACGCAGTATTTT
>TRBD1|TRBV7-2|TRBJ2-1|NA
CASSRPTGEFYNEQFF
TGTGCCAGCAGCAGGCCGACAGGGGAGTTTTACAATGAGCAGTTCTTC
>TRBD1|TRBV28|TRBJ2-7|NA
CASKGTVSYEQYF
TGTGCCAGCAAAGGGACAGTAAGCTACGAGCAGTACTTC
>NA|TRBV6-5|TRBJ1-1|NA
CASSYLGSTEAFF
TGTGCCAGCAGTTACCTAGGGAGCACTGAAGCTTTCTTT
>TRBD2|TRBV7-7|TRBJ2-7|few
CASTFCGRTAYEQYF
TGTGCTAGCACCTTTTGCGGGAGGACTGCCTACGAGCAGTACTTC
>TRBD1|TRBV7-9|TRBJ2-3|NA
CASSQDRPSTDTQYF
TGTGCCAGCAGCCAGGACAGGCCTAGCACAGATACGCAGTATTTT
>TRBD1|TRBV29-1|TRBJ2-3|NA
CSVLQGLDTQYF
TGCAGCGTTCTACAGGGGTTAGATACGCAGTATTTT
>NA|TRBV9|TRBJ2-1|NA
CASSVAGSYNEQFF
TGTGCCAGCAGCGTAGCTGGGAGCTACAATGAGCAGTTCTTC
>NA|TRBV6-5|TRBJ1-2|NA
CASRLVSSYGYTF
TGTGCCAGCAGACTGGTTTCCTCCTATGGCTACACCTTC
>TRBD2|TRBV7-3|TRBJ2-2|NA
CASSLLAGAGELFF
TGTGCCAGCAGCCTTCTAGCGGGAGCCGGGGAGCTGTTTTTT
>NA|TRBV19|TRBJ1-5|NA
CASMDSFNQPQHF
TGTGCCAGTATGGACAGTTTCAATCAGCCCCAGCATTTT
>TRBD1|TRBV18|TRBJ1-4|NA
CASSIFSGQGFELFF
TGTGCCAGCTCAATATTCTCGGGACAGGGCTTCGAACTGTTTTTT
>NA|TRBV2|TRBJ2-1|once
CASSGSSAGSYNEQFF
TGTGCCAGCAGTGGGAGTAGCGCAGGCTCCTACAATGAGCAGTTCTTC
>NA|TRBV21-1|TRBJ1-2|NA
CASSKGPGAYGYTF
TGTGCCAGCAGCAAAGGGCCAGGGGCTTATGGCTACACCTTC
>NA|TRBV6-5|TRBJ2-7|NA
CASSDRSYSYEQYF
TGTGCCAGCAGCGACAGGTCTTACTCCTACGAGCAGTACTTC
>NA|TRBV7-2|TRBJ2-1|NA
CASSYMGLYNEQFF
TGTGCCAGCAGCTACATGGGACTTTACAATGAGCAGTTCTTC
>TRBD1|TRBV18|TRBJ1-5|NA
CASSPPDRVSNQPQHF
TGTGCCAGCTCACCACCGGACAGGGTTAGCAATCAGCCCCAGCATTTT
>NA|TRBV29-1|TRBJ2-1|NA
CSVEDRDNEQFF
TGCAGCGTTGAAGATCGCGACAATGAGCAGTTCTTC
>NA|TRBV7-8|TRBJ2-1|NA
CASSSGNEQFF
TGTGCCAGCAGCTCCGGGAATGAGCAGTTCTTC
>NA|TRBV7-2|TRBJ2-7|NA
CASSPGLGSYEQYF
TGTGCCAGCAGCCCGGGACTGGGCTCCTACGAGCAGTACTTC
>NA|TRBV27|TRBJ1-1|NA
CASRKLSGDLDEAFF
TGTGCCAGCAGGAAACTGAGCGGGGATTTGGATGAAGCTTTCTTT
>TRBD1|TRBV28|TRBJ2-5|NA
CASSDRGSQETQYF
TGTGCCAGCAGTGACAGGGGAAGCCAAGAGACCCAGTACTTC
>TRBD1|TRBV19|TRBJ2-1|NA
CASSSPGGAYNEQFF
TGTGCCAGTAGTAGCCCAGGGGGAGCCTACAATGAGCAGTTCTTC
>TRBD1|TRBV6-6|TRBJ2-3|NA
CASRPTGGPSTDTQYF
TGTGCCAGCAGGCCTACAGGGGGACCTAGCACAGATACGCAGTATTTT
>TRBD2|TRBV7-9|TRBJ2-5|NA
CASSLSSGRQGETQYF
TGTGCCAGCAGCTTGTCTAGCGGGAGACAGGGGGAGACCCAGTACTTC
>NA|TRBV6-1|TRBJ1-1|NA
CATRDTEAFF
TGTGCCACCCGCGACACTGAAGCTTTCTTT
>TRBD2|TRBV9|TRBJ2-2|NA
CASSVGSGGVDTGELFF
TGTGCCAGCAGCGTAGGTTCGGGAGGAGTTGACACCGGGGAGCTGTTTTTT
>NA|TRBV28|TRBJ1-2|NA
CASSLSRGINYGYTF
TGCGCCAGCAGTTTATCTAGGGGGATTAACTATGGCTACACCTTC
>NA|TRBV15|TRBJ1-4|NA
CATSRADSFNEKLFF
TGTGCCACCAGCAGAGCCGACAGCTTTAATGAAAAACTGTTTTTT
>NA|TRBV29-1|TRBJ1-2|few
CSATRSGNYGYTF
TGCAGCGCTACCCGATCAGGGAACTATGGCTACACCTTC
>NA|TRBV4-3|TRBJ2-1|once
CASSPYRDTYNEQFF
TGCGCCAGCAGCCCATACCGGGACACTTACAATGAGCAGTTCTTC
>TRBD2|TRBV7-7|TRBJ2-1|NA
CASSPTSGRAAEQFF
TGTGCTAGCAGCCCCACTAGCGGGAGGGCCGCTGAGCAGTTCTTC
>NA|TRBV4-1|TRBJ1-2|few
CASSQVLGDRYTF
TGCGCCAGCAGCCAAGTCCTCGGGGATCGCTACACCTTC